This T cell receptor (beta chain) was observed in a study of CD8 T cells in Susac syndrome. The RNA input was about 0.45 to 1 ug, and it was reverse transcribed with random hexamers. TCR beta CDR3 was amplified by immunoSEQ multiplex PCR. This amplification extended across 54 Vbeta and 13 Jbeta segments. In TCRdb, the immunoSEQ multiplex PCR reads were re-called with MiXCR into one record per CDR3 protein. The sample holds some 120,000 distinct CDR3 sequences, roughly 93% seen once. The CDR3 consists of 14 residues. V was pared by 6 bases and J by 3 bases, with 14 bases between. The receptor comes from a human donor with multiple sclerosis. Sequencing was carried out using CD8+ T cells from PBMCs. This sequence joins TRBV12-3 or TRBV12-4 and TRBJ1-2; D may be TRBD1 (5 bases). The CDR3 loop reads CASRQQDTDYGYTF. Written as DNA, the CDR3 is TGTGCCAGCAGGCAACAGGACACCGACTATGGCTACACCTTC.